The 22 T cell receptor beta chains in this list originate from one sample, sequenced in a study of identical twins. TCRdb passed the 5' RACE reads through MiXCR, listing each CDR3 protein once. The table lists around 510,000 distinct CDR3 sequences, roughly an eighth of them singletons. These same records also appear under a second study, on yellow fever vaccine responses in identical twins.

Specimen: CD4+ T cells sorted from blood. The receptor set was obtained from a woman aged 18-29 years in good health.

This clonotype was counted only a few times. The chain joins TRBV7-2 to TRBJ2-7, with 9 bases identical to TRBD2. The CDR3 is made up of 13 amino acids. In germline, CDR1 is SGHTA, CDR2 FQGNSA. J was trimmed by 6 bases and V by 10 bases; bases with no gene match: 10. The CDR3 region is CAIGAGGPVEQYF. The CDR3 DNA reads as TGTGCCATAGGGGCGGGAGGGCCTGTCGAGCAGTACTTC. Drawing the rest from reference TRBV7-2 and TRBJ2-7, the complete variable domain is GAGVSQSPSNKVTEKGKDVELRCDPISGHTALYWYRQSLGQGLEFLIYFQGNSAPDKSGLPSDRFSAERTGGSVSTLTIQRTQQEDSAVYLCAIGAGGPVEQYFGPGTRLTVT.

This clonotype appeared a few times. The genes are TRBV6-1 and TRBJ1-1, with D uncertain. CDR1 is MNHNS and CDR2 is SASEGT in the germline V gene. This CDR3 region has 14 residues. V was trimmed by 3 bases and J by 1 base, leaving 9 bases between them. CDR3 in DNA: TGTGCCAGCAGTGATGGACGTAGGAACACTGAAGCTTTCTTT. Translation: CASSDGRRNTEAFF.

The J gene is TRBJ2-7, the V gene TRBV30; 8 bases are a match to TRBD2. This CDR3 contains 14 residues. The germline CDR1 and CDR2 sequences are GTSNPN and SVGIG (reference sequence). The ends lost 5 bases at V and 3 bases at J; junction bases unmatched: 9. The DNA for the CDR3 is TGTGCCTGGGAAACCGGGACTAGGGGCTACGAGCAGTACTTC. Translated: CAWETGTRGYEQYF.

The V call is TRBV5-5, the J call TRBJ2-7; 7 bases are a match to TRBD2. CDR1 is SGHKS and CDR2 is YYEKEE in the germline V gene (reference sequence). The V and J ends lost 4 bases and 2 bases, in that order; junction bases with no gene match: 9. The length of the CDR3 is 15 residues. CDR3 protein: CASSLSSGAAYEQYF. The CDR3 bases are TGTGCCAGCAGCCTATCCAGCGGGGCAGCCTACGAGCAGTACTTC.

The chain employs TRBV2 and TRBJ2-7; D remains ambiguous. This CDR3 comprises 12 residues. The V end lost 7 bases, the J end lost 1 base, and 8 bases lay between the germline ends. Germline lookup yields CDR1 SNHLY and CDR2 FYNNEI. The CDR3 loop reads CASTKDSYEQYF. The CDR3 coding sequence is TGTGCCAGCACTAAAGATTCCTACGAGCAGTACTTC.

In its sample, this clonotype was seen a few times. V gene TRBV9 combines with J gene TRBJ2-3; D not certain. The length of the CDR3 is 13 residues. Between the trimmed V and J ends, which lost 2 bases and 6 bases, there was a span of 10 bases. The germline V gene encodes CDR1 SGDLS and CDR2 YYNGEE. Here the CDR3 reads CASSVTGGDTQYF. DNA for the CDR3: TGTGCCAGCAGCGTGACTGGTGGGGATACGCAGTATTTT.

V and J are TRBV12-3 or TRBV12-4 and TRBJ1-5; D is possibly TRBD1 (5 bases). V gave up 3 bases and J gave up 4 bases, with 7 bases separating them. The CDR3 extends over 13 amino acids. CDR3 coding DNA: TGTGCCAGCAGTTTCAAGGGGAATCAGCCCCAGCATTTT. Amino acid sequence: CASSFKGNQPQHF.

This clonotype has just a few counts. DNA of the CDR3: TGTGCCAGCAGATCCTCCGGGACAGGCATCTACGAGCAGTACTTC. It codes for CASRSSGTGIYEQYF. The chain employs TRBV28 and TRBJ2-7; TRBD1 matches at 8 bases. The CDR3 spans 15 residues. V lost 6 bases, J lost 3 bases, and 10 bases stayed unmatched. Germline CDR1 reads MDHEN; CDR2 reads SYDVKM. The full variable domain, completed using reference TRBV28 and TRBJ2-7, is DVKVTQSSRYLVKRTGEKVFLECVQDMDHENMFWYRQDPGLGLRLIYFSYDVKMKEKGDIPEGYSVSREKKERFSLILESASTNQTSMYLCASRSSGTGIYEQYFGPGTRLTVT.

This sequence joins TRBV27 and TRBJ2-1; TRBD2 matches 10 bases. Trimming took 4 bases from V and 6 from J; bases not matched to a gene: 6. Looked up from germline, CDR1 is MNHEY and CDR2 is SMNVEV (reference sequence). This CDR3 contains 15 residues. For the CDR3, the DNA is TGTGCCAGCAGTTCCGGGACTAGCGCGAGCAATGAGCAGTTCTTC. Translation: CASSSGTSASNEQFF.

The gene calls are TRBV27 and TRBJ2-5; D is possibly TRBD1 (6 bases). CDR1 is MNHEY, CDR2 SMNVEV, per germline (reference sequence). The CDR3 totals 12 residues. The V end lost 7 bases, the J end lost 9 bases, and 15 bases lay between the germline ends. The DNA for the CDR3 is TGTGCCAGCATCTCACAGGGCGGAGCCCAGTACTTC. It specifies CASISQGGAQYF.

This sequence joins TRBV2 and TRBJ2-2; 8 nucleotides match TRBD2. The CDR3 extends over 15 amino acids. Germline CDR1 reads SNHLY; CDR2 reads FYNNEI. With 7 bases clipped from V and 4 bases from J, the junction kept 8 bases outside the gene matches. CDR3 protein: CASTRGLVGTGELFF. DNA of the CDR3: TGTGCCAGCACCCGGGGACTAGTAGGCACCGGGGAGCTGTTTTTT.

The table lists this clonotype with many counts. This rearrangement joins TRBV12-3 or TRBV12-4 to TRBJ2-1, with 13 bases lining up with TRBD2. There are 15 residues in the CDR3. V dropped 7 bases and J dropped 6; count of bases not matched to a gene: 6. CDR3 nucleotides: TGTGCCAGCATCCTAAGGACTAGCGGGAGCAATGAGCAGTTCTTC. As protein: CASILRTSGSNEQFF.

This chain links TRBV28 with TRBJ2-2, with 7 bases identical to TRBD1. Germline CDR1 is MDHEN and CDR2 is SYDVKM. The CDR3 is 18 amino acids. The V gene end was trimmed by 5 bases and the J gene end by 2 bases; junction bases not matched to a gene: 14. CDR3 sequence reads: CASSRGQRKTFNTGELFF. CDR3 in DNA: TGTGCCAGCAGTAGGGGACAGCGAAAAACCTTTAACACCGGGGAGCTGTTTTTT. The full variable domain, with the rest looked up from reference TRBV28 and TRBJ2-2, is DVKVTQSSRYLVKRTGEKVFLECVQDMDHENMFWYRQDPGLGLRLIYFSYDVKMKEKGDIPEGYSVSREKKERFSLILESASTNQTSMYLCASSRGQRKTFNTGELFFGEGSRLTVL.

The chain is built from TRBV15 and TRBJ2-5; no clear D. The CDR3 runs 14 residues. The V end lost 0 bases, the J end lost 2 bases, and 7 bases lay between the germline ends. Germline V lookup: CDR1 LNHNV, CDR2 YYDKDF (reference sequence). The DNA of the CDR3 is TGTGCCACCAGCAGAGATATGGGGCAAGAGACCCAGTACTTC. Translating it yields CATSRDMGQETQYF.

A few counts support this clonotype. The genes are TRBV7-9 and TRBJ2-1, with D perhaps TRBD2 (6 bases). V lost 4 bases to trimming and J lost 4 bases, with 20 bases between them. The CDR3 runs to 17 residues. The germline V gene has CDR1 SEHNR and CDR2 FQNEAQ (reference sequence). For the CDR3, the DNA is TGTGCCAGCAGCTCGACTAATCCAGCGGGCTCGTACAATGAGCAGTTCTTC. Translated: CASSSTNPAGSYNEQFF.

This chain links TRBV18 with TRBJ2-2; D not certain. V was cut by 1 base and J by 7 bases, with 7 bases left in between. The V gene's germline CDR1 is KGHSH and CDR2 LQKENI. CDR3 length: 13 amino acids. The chain's CDR3 is CASSPQGNGELFF. The CDR3 bases are TGTGCCAGCTCACCACAAGGGAACGGGGAGCTGTTTTTT.

The chain carries TRBV19 and TRBJ1-2, with TRBD1 as a possible D gene (5 bases). The germline V gene encodes CDR1 LNHDA and CDR2 SQIVND (reference sequence). The CDR3 is 14 residues long. The V and J ends lost 5 bases and 2 bases respectively, with 12 bases between them. Here the CDR3 DNA reads TGTGCCAGTAGTTCGGACAAGGGGAACTATGGCTACACCTTC. It encodes CASSSDKGNYGYTF.

This clonotype was detected many times. The chain links TRBV29-1 to TRBJ2-1, with D perhaps TRBD2 (7 bases). V lost 4 bases and J 7 bases, leaving 14 bases between the germline ends. CDR3 size: 13 residues. Per the germline V gene, CDR1 is SQVTM and CDR2 is ANQGSEA. CDR3 sequence (DNA): TGCAGCGTTGGCGGGGGCCTCGGAAATGAGCAGTTCTTC. Protein product: CSVGGGLGNEQFF.

The J gene is TRBJ2-7, the V gene TRBV3-1; 7 positions match TRBD2. The V and J ends lost 3 bases and 2 bases, in that order; junction bases with no gene match: 7. The CDR3 extends over 15 amino acids. Germline CDR1 reads LGHDT; CDR2 reads YNNKEL (reference sequence). CDR3 region: CASSQRGGRPYEQYF. CDR3 bases: TGTGCCAGCAGCCAGCGCGGGGGAAGACCCTACGAGCAGTACTTC.

V is TRBV6-5 and J is TRBJ1-6, with D hard to call. V lost 0 bases and J 0 bases, leaving 15 bases between the germline ends. The V gene's germline CDR1 is MNHEY and CDR2 SVGAGI. This CDR3 comprises 19 residues. The CDR3 is CASSYSTGPRSSYNSPLHF. Here the CDR3 DNA reads TGTGCCAGCAGTTACTCGACGGGTCCCAGGAGCTCCTATAATTCACCCCTCCACTTT.

The chain combines TRBV5-1 with TRBJ2-5; a possible D gene is TRBD1 (7 bases). CDR3 size: 15 residues. CDR1 SGHRS and CDR2 YFSETQ come from the germline V gene. Trimming stripped 4 bases from V and 2 bases from J, with 15 bases between. The CDR3, as DNA: TGCGCCAGCAGCCGGGACAGTGGGGGGCAAGAGACCCAGTACTTC. Protein product: CASSRDSGGQETQYF.

This clonotype has a handful of counts. The chain has TRBV20-1 and TRBJ1-2; tentative D call: TRBD1 (5 bases). The CDR3 is 14 amino acids. V lost 4 bases and J 3 bases, leaving 15 bases between the germline ends. The V gene's germline CDR1 is DFQATT and CDR2 SNEGSKA (reference sequence). CDR3 loop: CSATPGTEYYGYTF. CDR3 sequence (DNA): TGCAGTGCTACGCCCGGGACGGAGTACTATGGCTACACCTTC.